This T cell receptor (beta chain) is drawn from a study of shared clonotypes between healthy human individuals. About the research overall: A donor's plate count was three for CD4 naive and three for CD4 memory; CD8 naive had two and CD8 memory one.

In the CD4+ fraction, cells were divided into CD45RA+ naive and CD45RA-negative memory subsets. The method was immunoSEQ multiplex PCR; TCRdb's version includes in-frame clones alone and lacks a portion of them. Seen here are roughly 2,300,000 clones, approximately 90% observed once, and the top ten hold approximately 0.41%. The CDR3 loop spans 14 amino acids. Trimming at V came to 7 bases and at J to 4 bases, leaving 9 bases not matched to a gene. In germline, CDR1 is SQVTM, CDR2 ANQGSEA. Concerning this clone itself: The antigen is not known.

Broader study findings: The diversity represented, both genetic and in exposure history, was limited by few donors. Naive subsets tended to show greater estimated richness than memory subsets.

The clonotype originates from a man younger than 30 in good health. Some clones in this sample may be carry-over from other donors' samples. Material for sequencing was naive CD4+ T cells from PBMCs. Subset described: CD45RA+ positively selected. J is TRBJ2-3 and V is TRBV29-1, with 9 bases identical to TRBD2. CDR3 in DNA: TGCAGCGGAGCCGGGACTAGCTTGGCAGATACGCAGTATTTT. It translates to CSGAGTSLADTQYF.